This TCR beta chain was captured by sequencing in a study of T-cell reconstitution after alpha-beta-depleted transplantation in children. The study, taken as a whole, reports: One year post-transplant, T-cell counts and diversity were largely derived from T cells produced anew. In some patients, recipient T cells and intrathymic progenitors surviving conditioning explained high day-60 diversity. Alpha-beta T cells about two months after transplant reportedly derived from several hundred expanded graft clones.

Molecular barcoding with unique molecular identifiers was used for the TCRbeta library. TCRdb called the PCR reads again in MiXCR, with one record for every CDR3 protein. The repertoire has hundreds of thousands of distinct CDR3 sequences, around a tenth of them found once; the top ten carry 20% to 30%. This CDR3 comprises 16 residues. Trimming cost V 3 bases and J 4 bases, with 15 bases left between them. Per germline, CDR1 LNHDA and CDR2 SQIVND (reference sequence). With respect to this clonotype: Its antigen is currently unknown.

This material consisted of peripheral blood, taken 180 days after TCRalphabeta/CD19-depleted stem cell transplant. This clonotype originated in a male patient aged 2-9 years who had a stem cell transplant for chronic granulomatous disease, so the T cells may come from the graft donor. The gene calls are TRBV19 and TRBJ2-2; the D is unclear. The CDR3 DNA follows: TGTGCCAGTAGTATGCACAGTATGATCGCCACCGGGGAGCTGTTTTTT. Residues: CASSMHSMIATGELFF.